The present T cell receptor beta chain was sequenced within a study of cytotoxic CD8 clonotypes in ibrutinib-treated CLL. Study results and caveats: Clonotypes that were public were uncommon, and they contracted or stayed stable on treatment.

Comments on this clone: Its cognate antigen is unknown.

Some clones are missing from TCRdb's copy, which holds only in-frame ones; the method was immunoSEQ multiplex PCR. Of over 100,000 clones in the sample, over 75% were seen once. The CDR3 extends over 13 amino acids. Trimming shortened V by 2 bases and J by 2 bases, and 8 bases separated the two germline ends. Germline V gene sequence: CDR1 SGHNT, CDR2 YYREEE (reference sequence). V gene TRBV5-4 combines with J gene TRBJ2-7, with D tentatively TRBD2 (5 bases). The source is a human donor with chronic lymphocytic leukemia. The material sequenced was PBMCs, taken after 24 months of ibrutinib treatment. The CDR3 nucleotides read TGTGCCAGCAGCTTTTACGGGACCTACGAGCAGTACTTC. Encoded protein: CASSFYGTYEQYF. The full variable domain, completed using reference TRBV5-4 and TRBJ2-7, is ETGVTQSPTHLIKTRGQQVTLRCSSQSGHNTVSWYQQALGQGPQFIFQYYREEENGRGNFPPRFSGLQFPNYSSELNVNALELDDSALYLCASSFYGTYEQYFGPGTRLTVT.